This TCR beta chain came from a study of cytomegalovirus exposure and HLA in healthy donors. PCR employed 60 Vbeta and 13 Jbeta primers. Clones were read by immunoSEQ multiplex PCR, and TCRdb kept only the in-frame ones, dropping some. The table includes 150,000 to 200,000 clones, about 80% detected once. V dropped 0 bases and J dropped 8 bases, with 6 bases sitting between them. The CDR3 covers 12 residues. Germline V gives CDR1 SGHDT, CDR2 YYEEEE. Sequencing was done on a sample of PBMCs. J is TRBJ2-1 and V is TRBV5-6; D gene uncertain. This receptor was taken from a woman in her 40s in good health and CMV-seronegative. The CDR3 DNA is TGTGCCAGCAGCTTGGCTATGGATGAGCAGTTCTTC. Its translation: CASSLAMDEQFF. Full variable domain (remainder filled in from reference TRBV5-6 and TRBJ2-1): DAGVTQSPTHLIKTRGQQVTLRCSPKSGHDTVSWYQQALGQGPQFIFQYYEEEERQRGNFPDRFSGHQFPNYSSELNVNALLLGDSALYLCASSLAMDEQFFGPGTRLTVL.